Below are 22 T cell receptor beta chains sequenced from a single sample in a study of OX40 agonist ivuxolimab in advanced cancers. The protocol was immunoSEQ multiplex PCR, while the TCRdb copy is restricted to in-frame clones and leaves out a portion. The repertoire consists of tens of thousands of clones, with roughly nine tenths occurring once and the leading ten covering approximately 14%. The input for sequencing was CD4+ or CD8+ T cells sorted from blood, taken in a trial of the OX40 agonist ivuxolimab. The receptors here all came from an adult with an advanced solid tumor such as melanoma, head and neck, liver or kidney cancer.

The chain is built from TRBV18 and TRBJ1-2; D call uncertain. V was pared by 3 bases and J by 7 bases, with 12 bases between. CDR1 and CDR2 from the germline V gene are KGHSH and LQKENI. The CDR3 totals 13 residues. CDR3 protein: CASSPPEDAGYTF. CDR3 nucleotide sequence: TGTGCCAGCTCACCGCCTGAAGATGCTGGCTACACCTTC.

The genes are TRBV5-6 and TRBJ2-7; D unresolved. Trimming took 0 bases from V and 3 from J, leaving 7 bases between them. Germline CDR1 SGHDT, CDR2 YYEEEE. The CDR3 loop spans 13 amino acids. CDR3 loop: CASSLEIGYEQYF. The CDR3 DNA reads TGTGCCAGCAGCTTGGAAATAGGCTACGAGCAGTACTTC.

The chain recombines TRBV19 with TRBJ1-4; D uncertain. This CDR3 is built from 16 residues. Germline assignment: CDR1 LNHDA and CDR2 SQIVND (reference sequence). Deletions cut 5 bases from V and 7 bases from J, with 20 bases between. CDR3 in amino acids: CASSEPTANIGEKLFF. DNA of the CDR3: TGTGCCAGTAGTGAACCCACAGCTAACATAGGTGAAAAACTGTTTTTT.

The V and J genes are TRBV6-1 and TRBJ2-7, with 9 bases matching TRBD1. Germline V gene sequence: CDR1 MNHNS, CDR2 SASEGT. CDR3 length: 16 amino acids. V trimming: 0 bases; J trimming: 3 bases; junction bases outside the gene matches: 6. CDR3 protein: CASSEALWTGDYEQYF. The CDR3 nucleotides are TGTGCCAGCAGTGAAGCCCTGTGGACAGGGGACTACGAGCAGTACTTC.

The chain combines TRBV6-5 with TRBJ2-3; 14 nucleotides agree with TRBD2. The V segment lost 7 bases and the J segment 1 base; nucleotides outside the gene matches: 1. Germline CDR1 MNHEY, CDR2 SVGAGI. The CDR3 covers 15 residues. CDR3 amino acids: CASKGLAGGTDTQYF. The CDR3 DNA sequence: TGTGCCAGCAAGGGACTAGCGGGGGGCACAGATACGCAGTATTTT.

The CDR3 spells CASSQGGYNSPLHF. DNA for the CDR3: TGTGCCAGCAGCCAAGGGGGGTATAATTCACCCCTCCACTTT. The rearrangement uses TRBV7-6 and TRBJ1-6, with a possible D match to TRBD1 (6 bases). There are 14 residues in the CDR3. Trimming pared 5 bases from V and 4 bases from J, leaving 9 bases between. Germline V gives CDR1 SGHVS, CDR2 FNYEAQ. Combining the CDR3 with reference TRBV7-6 and TRBJ1-6 gives the whole variable domain GAGVSQSPRYKVTKRGQDVALRCDPISGHVSLYWYRQALGQGPEFLTYFNYEAQQDKSGLPNDRFSAERPEGSISTLTIQRTEQRDSAMYRCASSQGGYNSPLHFGNGTRLTVT.

This chain uses TRBV7-2 with TRBJ2-5; 11 bases line up with TRBD1. In germline, CDR1 is SGHTA, CDR2 FQGNSA. The CDR3 contains 18 residues. Losses at the gene ends were 1 base for V and 6 bases for J; bases not matched to a gene: 13. CDR3 nucleotide sequence: TGTGCCAGCAGCTTAGGAGCTACACCGGGACAGGGGGATAAGACCCAGTACTTC. Translating gives CASSLGATPGQGDKTQYF.

A single count supports this clone. The genes are TRBV27 and TRBJ2-1; unclear D gene. Germline CDR1 reads MNHEY; CDR2 reads SMNVEV (reference sequence). The CDR3 contains 12 residues. V lost 3 bases and J 12 bases, leaving 12 bases between the germline ends. In DNA, the CDR3 is TGTGCCAGCAGTTTGTTCGATAGTCCGCAGTTCTTC. This encodes CASSLFDSPQFF.

In its sample, this clone ranks as medium-sized. The chain joins TRBV19 to TRBJ1-2; 8 bases map to TRBD1. CDR3 length: 15 residues. After removal of 5 bases from V and 5 bases from J, the junction contained 10 bases not matched to a gene. Germline-derived CDR1 and CDR2 are LNHDA and SQIVND (reference sequence). The CDR3 sequence is CASSGSSGTGYGYTF. CDR3 in DNA: TGTGCCAGTAGTGGCTCGTCCGGGACAGGTTATGGCTACACCTTC.

CDR3 sequence: CATSKGLAGGVSMDTQYF. CDR3 bases: TGTGCCACCAGCAAAGGACTAGCGGGAGGGGTTTCCATGGATACGCAGTATTTT. The V call is TRBV15, the J call TRBJ2-3; 15 bases fit TRBD2. The CDR3 has 18 amino acids. Per germline, CDR1 LNHNV and CDR2 YYDKDF (reference sequence). V dropped 4 bases and J dropped 6; count of bases not matched to a gene: 11.

The chain recombines TRBV19 with TRBJ1-5; possible D gene TRBD1, 5 bases. Germline CDR1 LNHDA, CDR2 SQIVND (reference sequence). The CDR3 spans 15 residues. The ends were cut back, 1 base at V and 7 bases at J, with 14 bases in the middle. The CDR3 bases are TGTGCCAGTAGTATAGTACCAGGGCGGATGCAGCCCCAGCATTTT. Protein: CASSIVPGRMQPQHF.

The chain uses TRBV4-1 and TRBJ1-1; possibly TRBD1 for D (6 bases). The CDR3 has 14 residues. Germline values: CDR1 MGHRA, CDR2 YSYEKL. Trimming removed 3 bases at V and 4 bases at J, with 12 bases between. CDR3 sequence: CASSQGQGFTEAFF. Written as DNA, the CDR3 is TGCGCCAGCAGCCAGGGTCAGGGGTTCACTGAAGCTTTCTTT.

This chain uses TRBV9 with TRBJ2-5, with TRBD2 as a possible D gene (5 bases). CDR1 is SGDLS and CDR2 is YYNGEE in the germline V gene. The CDR3 spans 11 residues. V shed 4 bases and J shed 7 bases, with 8 bases lying between them. Here the CDR3 reads CASSLGGTQYF. In DNA, the CDR3 is TGTGCCAGCAGCCTCGGAGGGACCCAGTACTTC. Together with reference TRBV9 and TRBJ2-5, the CDR3 gives the full variable domain: DSGVTQTPKHLITATGQRVTLRCSPRSGDLSVYWYQQSLDQGLQFLIQYYNGEERAKGNILERFSAQQFPDLHSELNLSSLELGDSALYFCASSLGGTQYFGPGTRLLVL.

V is TRBV5-1 and J is TRBJ2-5, with D hard to call. This CDR3 is 14 amino acids long. V was pared by 0 bases and J by 2 bases, with 8 bases between. The germline V gene has CDR1 SGHRS and CDR2 YFSETQ. CDR3 bases: TGCGCCAGCAGCTTGGAAGTCGGGCAAGAGACCCAGTACTTC. It encodes CASSLEVGQETQYF.

This clone was counted a single time. This sequence joins TRBV5-6 and TRBJ2-7; D is perhaps TRBD2 (6 bases). The CDR3 is 13 residues long. Trimming removed 4 bases at V and 1 base at J, with 9 bases between. Per germline, CDR1 SGHDT and CDR2 YYEEEE. The CDR3 sequence is CASSTGTSYEQYF. The CDR3, as DNA: TGTGCCAGCAGCACGGGGACTTCCTACGAGCAGTACTTC.

This clone was seen at least ten times. Different DNA sequences within this sample yield the same CDR3. The rearrangement uses TRBV27 and TRBJ1-5; D unclear. Germline CDR1 MNHEY, CDR2 SMNVEV (reference sequence). The CDR3 consists of 14 residues. V was cut by 0 bases and J by 5 bases, with 8 bases left in between. CDR3 in DNA: TGTGCCAGCAGTTTATCGGGTGGTTATCAGCCCCAGCATTTT. Translation gives CASSLSGGYQPQHF.

This clone is medium-sized by share. The genes are TRBV27 and TRBJ1-2; no firm D call. Germline V gene data show CDR1 as MNHEY and CDR2 as SMNVEV (reference sequence). The V end was cut by 0 bases, the J end by 0 bases, with 11 bases between. This CDR3 is built from 16 residues. The DNA of the CDR3 is TGTGCCAGCAGTTTATCTCCACCTACCACTAACTATGGCTACACCTTC. Amino acid sequence: CASSLSPPTTNYGYTF.

The chain employs TRBV6-1 and TRBJ1-1; D call uncertain. CDR1 MNHNS and CDR2 SASEGT come from the germline V gene. Trimming took off 7 bases at V and 0 bases at J, with 9 bases between the two ends. There are 13 residues in the CDR3. This CDR3 is CASTVVMNTEAFF. CDR3 nucleotide sequence: TGTGCCAGCACCGTCGTCATGAACACTGAAGCTTTCTTT.

This chain uses TRBV6-1 with TRBJ1-6; no firm D call. This CDR3 comprises 11 residues. Trimming cost V 8 bases and J 18 bases, with 17 bases left between them. Germline CDR1 is MNHNS and CDR2 is SASEGT. This CDR3 is CASSEGPNPHF. CDR3 coding DNA: TGTGCCAGCTCCGAGGGTCCAAACCCCCACTTT.

V gene TRBV18 combines with J gene TRBJ1-2, with TRBD1 matching 8 bases. Looked up from germline, CDR1 is KGHSH and CDR2 is LQKENI. The CDR3 runs 13 residues. The J segment lost 7 bases and the V segment lost 3 bases, leaving 4 bases of the junction unmatched. The CDR3 loop is CASSPGQVAGYTF. The CDR3 DNA reads as TGTGCCAGCTCACCGGGACAGGTGGCTGGCTACACCTTC.

The V gene is TRBV13, the J gene TRBJ2-3; perhaps D is TRBD1 or TRBD2 (5 bases each). Trimming took off 8 bases at V and 6 bases at J, with 21 bases between the two ends. The CDR3 runs 15 residues. Germline-derived CDR1 and CDR2 are PRHDT and FYEKMQ (reference sequence). The DNA of the CDR3 is TGTGCCAGCCAGAGGCGAGGGGCACCGGGGGATACGCAGTATTTT. Its translation is CASQRRGAPGDTQYF. Based on the CDR3 plus reference TRBV13 and TRBJ2-3, the full variable domain is AAGVIQSPRHLIKEKRETATLKCYPIPRHDTVYWYQQGPGQDPQFLISFYEKMQSDKGSIPDRFSAQQFSDYHSELNMSSLELGDSALYFCASQRRGAPGDTQYFGPGTRLTVL.

V is TRBV4-1 and J is TRBJ2-5, with a tentative D call TRBD1 (6 bases). Gene TRBJ2-7 matches the end of the DNA better, so the J call may be wrong. The CDR3 sequence is 14 residues long. The germline V gene encodes CDR1 MGHRA and CDR2 YSYEKL. The CDR3 DNA sequence: TGCGCCAGCAGCCAAATTTACGGGACATACGAGCAGTACTTC. As protein: CASSQIYGTYEQYF.